This T cell receptor (beta chain) was profiled in a study of blood T cell repertoires in COVID-19. Study overall: Spain, Italy and the United States supplied samples that represented acute and convalescent COVID-19. Nucleic acid was either cDNA or gDNA, and it came from T cells, B-cell-depleted T cells, or PBMCs.

The study recruited people aged about 18 to 89 years across around 23 US areas. Allocation to cohorts depended on clinical history reported by the participants. In germline, CDR1 is SGHRS, CDR2 YFSETQ. Between the trimmed V and J ends, which lost 0 bases and 0 bases, there was a span of 10 bases. This CDR3 comprises 15 residues. Profiled with immunoSEQ multiplex PCR; TCRdb holds only in-frame clones, not every one. The sample consists of fewer than 300,000 clones, 85% of them appearing once. The TCR was taken from a woman in her fifties or sixties who had recovered from COVID-19. The chain joins TRBV5-1 to TRBJ2-7, with no clear D. Specimen: PBMCs or T cells enriched from blood (not recorded which). As DNA, the CDR3 is TGCGCCAGCAGCTTGGGCGGTACGAGCTCCTACGAGCAGTACTTC. Amino acids: CASSLGGTSSYEQYF.